This T cell receptor beta chain is drawn from a study of cytomegalovirus exposure and HLA in healthy donors. Study-level findings and limits: A later analysis, which compared TCR beta chains of equal frequency, found the HLA-associated ones more clonally expanded. Most TCR beta V segments were productive about 90% or about 30% of the time in an earlier analysis.

PCR employed 60 Vbeta and 13 Jbeta primers. Only in-frame clones appear in the TCRdb table, and some are missing; sequencing was by immunoSEQ multiplex PCR. The sample shows fewer than 200,000 clones, 78% of them seen only once. Of note for this clone: Its antigen is still unknown.

Trimming removed 3 bases from V and 9 bases from J; junction bases left unmatched: 20. This CDR3 is 19 amino acids long. Germline CDR1 SGHDT, CDR2 YYEEEE. The chain has TRBV5-6 and TRBJ2-1; 11 positions match TRBD2. Sequenced input: PBMCs. The TCR originated in a female donor in good health and CMV-seronegative. CDR3 nucleotide sequence: TGTGCCAGCAGCTCCCTACACCCGGGTAGCGGGGGGGCAAAGGGTGAGCAGTTCTTC. It codes for CASSSLHPGSGGAKGEQFF.